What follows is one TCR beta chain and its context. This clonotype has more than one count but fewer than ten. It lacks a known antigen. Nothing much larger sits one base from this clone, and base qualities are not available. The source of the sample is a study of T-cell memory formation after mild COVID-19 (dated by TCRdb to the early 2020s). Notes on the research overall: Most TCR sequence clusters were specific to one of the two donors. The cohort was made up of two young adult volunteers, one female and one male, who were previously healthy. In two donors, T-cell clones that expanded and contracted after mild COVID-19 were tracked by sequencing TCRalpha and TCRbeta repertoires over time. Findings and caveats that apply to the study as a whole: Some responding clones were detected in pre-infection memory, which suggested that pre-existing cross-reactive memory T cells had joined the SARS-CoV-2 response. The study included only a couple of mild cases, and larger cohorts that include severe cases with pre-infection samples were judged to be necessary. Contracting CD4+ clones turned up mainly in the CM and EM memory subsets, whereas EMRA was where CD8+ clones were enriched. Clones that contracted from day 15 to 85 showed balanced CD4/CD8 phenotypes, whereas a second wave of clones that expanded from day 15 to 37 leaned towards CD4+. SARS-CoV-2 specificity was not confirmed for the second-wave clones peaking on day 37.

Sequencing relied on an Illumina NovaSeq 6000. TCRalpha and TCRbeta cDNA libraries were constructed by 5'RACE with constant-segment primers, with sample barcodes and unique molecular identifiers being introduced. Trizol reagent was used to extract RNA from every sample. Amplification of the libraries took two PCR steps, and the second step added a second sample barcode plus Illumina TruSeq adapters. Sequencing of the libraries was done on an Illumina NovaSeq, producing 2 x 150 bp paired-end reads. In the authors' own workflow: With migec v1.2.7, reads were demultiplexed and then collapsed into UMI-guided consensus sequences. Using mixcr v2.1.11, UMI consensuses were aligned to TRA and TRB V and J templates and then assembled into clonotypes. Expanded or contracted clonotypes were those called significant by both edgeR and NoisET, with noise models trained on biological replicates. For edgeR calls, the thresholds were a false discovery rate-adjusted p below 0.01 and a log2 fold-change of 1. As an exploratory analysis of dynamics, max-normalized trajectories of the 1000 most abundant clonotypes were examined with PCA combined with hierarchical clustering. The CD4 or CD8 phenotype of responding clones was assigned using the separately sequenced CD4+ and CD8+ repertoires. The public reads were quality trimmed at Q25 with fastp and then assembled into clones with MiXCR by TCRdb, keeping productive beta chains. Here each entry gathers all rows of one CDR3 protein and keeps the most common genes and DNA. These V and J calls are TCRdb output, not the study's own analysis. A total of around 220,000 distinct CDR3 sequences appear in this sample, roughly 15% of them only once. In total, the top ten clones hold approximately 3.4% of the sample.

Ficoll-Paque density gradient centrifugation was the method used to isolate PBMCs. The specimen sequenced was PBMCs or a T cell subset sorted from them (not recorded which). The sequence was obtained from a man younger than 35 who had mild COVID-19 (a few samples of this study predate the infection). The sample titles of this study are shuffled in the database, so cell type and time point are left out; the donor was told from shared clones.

In nucleotides, the sequence is TGTGCCAGCCCACGGTCGGATCTCGAGACCCAGTACTTC. Its translation is CASPRSDLETQYF. The rearrangement combines TRBV6-1 with TRBJ2-5, with an unclear D gene assignment. Deletion took 8 bases off V and 5 bases off J, with a span of 15 bases between the germline ends. The germline V gene sets CDR1 to MNHNS and CDR2 to SASEGT. The cysteine opens and the phenylalanine closes a CDR3 of 13 amino acids. The sequence is cut down to CDR3 DNA, 39 bases in frame from base 1.